These T cell receptor beta chains were read from a single sample in a study of shared clonotypes between healthy human individuals. The protocol was immunoSEQ multiplex PCR, while the TCRdb copy is restricted to in-frame clones and leaves out a portion. The sample lists under 2.5 million clones; approximately 90% were seen once. The sample was naive CD4+ T cells from PBMCs. The receptors were gathered from a man between 18 and 35 years old in good health. Some clones in this sample may be carry-over from other donors' samples. The conserved cysteine and the conserved F or W are not part of the CDR3 here. The order of the fields is V gene, CDR3 protein.

v_gene: TRBV6-5; CDR3aa: ASSYNWGTGANVLT
v_gene: TRBV29-1; CDR3aa: SVEGRGHSTGELF
v_gene: TRBV5-1; CDR3aa: ASSFRGMGEKLF
v_gene: TRBV2; CDR3aa: ASSPSGRLHGSEQF
v_gene: TRBV28; CDR3aa: ASSLWASNTEAF
v_gene: TRBV5-1; CDR3aa: ASTPGQGYNEQF
v_gene: TRBV6-1; CDR3aa: ASSGVRPQH
v_gene: TRBV30; CDR3aa: AWSVGSWGEKLF
v_gene: TRBV28; CDR3aa: ASSWGRGPLSIGTQY
v_gene: TRBV27; CDR3aa: ASRFTLVSGELF